The rows below give T cell receptor beta chains drawn from one sample of a study of blood T cell repertoires in COVID-19. The protocol was immunoSEQ multiplex PCR, while the TCRdb copy is restricted to in-frame clones and leaves out a portion. The profile shows 200,000 to 300,000 clones, roughly 87% of them singletons. Sequenced input: PBMCs or T cells enriched from blood (not recorded which). All receptors derive from a woman younger than 45 with acute COVID-19. CDR3s include the opening cysteine and the closing phenylalanine or tryptophan. The order of the fields is J gene, D gene, clone size, V gene, CDR3 protein, CDR3 DNA. The D gene is left open where the match is weak. Size tells how often a clone was seen (once, few, many) or the class of an expanded clone, and some rows leave it out.

j_call: TRBJ2-3; d_call: NA; clone_size: NA; v_call: TRBV6-5; cdr3_aa: CASREQGGDTQYF; cdr3_nt: TGTGCCAGCAGAGAGCAGGGAGGTGATACGCAGTATTTT
j_call: TRBJ2-3; d_call: TRBD2; clone_size: NA; v_call: TRBV19; cdr3_aa: CASSISRTGELAGATDTQYF; cdr3_nt: TGTGCCAGTAGTATAAGCCGGACAGGGGAACTAGCGGGGGCCACAGATACGCAGTATTTT
j_call: TRBJ1-1; d_call: TRBD1; clone_size: NA; v_call: TRBV11-3; cdr3_aa: CASSPGQGTEAFF; cdr3_nt: TGTGCCAGCAGCCCAGGACAGGGCACTGAAGCTTTCTTT
j_call: TRBJ1-1; d_call: NA; clone_size: NA; v_call: TRBV4-3; cdr3_aa: CASSQAAGMNTEAFF; cdr3_nt: TGCGCCAGCAGCCAAGCCGCGGGGATGAACACTGAAGCTTTCTTT
j_call: TRBJ2-5; d_call: NA; clone_size: NA; v_call: TRBV18; cdr3_aa: CASSRPSQETQYF; cdr3_nt: TGTGCCAGCTCTCGCCCCAGTCAAGAGACCCAGTACTTC
j_call: TRBJ2-7; d_call: NA; clone_size: NA; v_call: TRBV12-5; cdr3_aa: CASGSYRGGRVREQYF; cdr3_nt: TGTGCTAGTGGTTCCTATAGGGGGGGCCGCGTACGGGAGCAGTACTTC
j_call: TRBJ2-5; d_call: NA; clone_size: NA; v_call: TRBV2; cdr3_aa: CASSEGQGSQETQYF; cdr3_nt: TGTGCCAGCAGTGAAGGGCAGGGGTCCCAAGAGACCCAGTACTTC
j_call: TRBJ2-7; d_call: NA; clone_size: NA; v_call: TRBV14; cdr3_aa: CASSQDVLSNYEQYF; cdr3_nt: TGTGCCAGCAGCCAAGATGTACTCTCAAACTACGAGCAGTACTTC
j_call: TRBJ2-7; d_call: TRBD1; clone_size: NA; v_call: TRBV7-2; cdr3_aa: CASSFGTGGGEQYF; cdr3_nt: TGTGCCAGCAGCTTCGGGACAGGGGGCGGCGAGCAGTACTTC
j_call: TRBJ1-1; d_call: TRBD1; clone_size: NA; v_call: TRBV28; cdr3_aa: CASSLGQAGGTEAFF; cdr3_nt: TGTGCCAGCAGTTTAGGACAGGCGGGGGGGACTGAAGCTTTCTTT
j_call: TRBJ1-4; d_call: NA; clone_size: NA; v_call: TRBV6-5; cdr3_aa: CASSYSGPREKLFF; cdr3_nt: TGTGCCAGCAGTTACTCAGGCCCGCGGGAAAAACTGTTTTTT
j_call: TRBJ2-4; d_call: TRBD1; clone_size: NA; v_call: TRBV9; cdr3_aa: CASSHRQGESKNIQYF; cdr3_nt: TGTGCCAGCAGCCACCGACAGGGGGAGTCCAAAAACATTCAGTACTTC
j_call: TRBJ2-1; d_call: TRBD2; clone_size: NA; v_call: TRBV7-2; cdr3_aa: CASSLSGGQYNEQFF; cdr3_nt: TGTGCCAGCAGCTTGAGCGGGGGCCAGTACAATGAGCAGTTCTTC
j_call: TRBJ1-5; d_call: TRBD1; clone_size: NA; v_call: TRBV2; cdr3_aa: CASRGSGQDNQPQHF; cdr3_nt: TGTGCCAGCAGGGGATCGGGACAGGACAATCAGCCCCAGCATTTT
j_call: TRBJ2-7; d_call: TRBD1; clone_size: NA; v_call: TRBV5-5; cdr3_aa: CASSPRWDRGYEQYF; cdr3_nt: TGTGCCAGCAGCCCTCGGTGGGACAGGGGCTACGAGCAGTACTTC
j_call: TRBJ2-6; d_call: NA; clone_size: once; v_call: TRBV4-1; cdr3_aa: CASSPTGRGTGANVLTF; cdr3_nt: TGCGCCAGCAGCCCGACCGGGCGGGGAACTGGGGCCAACGTCCTGACTTTC
j_call: TRBJ1-1; d_call: TRBD1; clone_size: NA; v_call: TRBV19; cdr3_aa: CASSLGTAVTEAFF; cdr3_nt: TGTGCCAGTAGTCTTGGGACAGCAGTCACTGAAGCTTTCTTT
j_call: TRBJ1-5; d_call: NA; clone_size: few; v_call: TRBV6-6; cdr3_aa: CASSYSNGLNQPQHF; cdr3_nt: TGTGCCAGCAGTTACTCAAACGGTTTGAATCAGCCCCAGCATTTT
j_call: TRBJ1-2; d_call: TRBD1; clone_size: NA; v_call: TRBV2; cdr3_aa: CASTEDRSGYGYTF; cdr3_nt: TGTGCCAGCACCGAGGACAGGAGCGGCTATGGCTACACCTTC
j_call: TRBJ1-3; d_call: NA; clone_size: NA; v_call: TRBV7-9; cdr3_aa: CASTIVGGGRGNTIYF; cdr3_nt: TGTGCCAGCACCATCGTTGGGGGGGGGCGTGGAAACACCATATATTTT
j_call: TRBJ1-2; d_call: TRBD1; clone_size: NA; v_call: TRBV4-3; cdr3_aa: CASSQQTGKGANYGYTF; cdr3_nt: TGCGCCAGCAGCCAACAGACAGGGAAGGGCGCTAACTATGGCTACACCTTC
j_call: TRBJ2-1; d_call: TRBD2; clone_size: once; v_call: TRBV27; cdr3_aa: CASKPGGTYNEQFF; cdr3_nt: TGTGCCAGCAAGCCGGGGGGGACCTACAATGAGCAGTTCTTC
j_call: TRBJ1-4; d_call: NA; clone_size: NA; v_call: TRBV3-1/TRBV3-2; cdr3_aa: CASSQLDRSSEKLFF; cdr3_nt: TGTGCCAGCAGCCAACTCGACAGGTCAAGTGAAAAACTGTTTTTT
j_call: TRBJ2-5; d_call: TRBD2; clone_size: NA; v_call: TRBV4-1; cdr3_aa: CASSQDPRGGQQETQYF; cdr3_nt: TGCGCCAGCAGCCAAGATCCGCGGGGGGGCCAGCAAGAGACCCAGTACTTC
j_call: TRBJ1-1; d_call: NA; clone_size: NA; v_call: TRBV27; cdr3_aa: CASSWEGGSTEAFF; cdr3_nt: TGTGCCAGCAGTTGGGAGGGCGGGAGCACTGAAGCTTTCTTT
j_call: TRBJ1-2; d_call: NA; clone_size: NA; v_call: TRBV29-1; cdr3_aa: CSVERRAANYGYTF; cdr3_nt: TGCAGCGTTGAAAGGAGGGCGGCTAACTATGGCTACACCTTC